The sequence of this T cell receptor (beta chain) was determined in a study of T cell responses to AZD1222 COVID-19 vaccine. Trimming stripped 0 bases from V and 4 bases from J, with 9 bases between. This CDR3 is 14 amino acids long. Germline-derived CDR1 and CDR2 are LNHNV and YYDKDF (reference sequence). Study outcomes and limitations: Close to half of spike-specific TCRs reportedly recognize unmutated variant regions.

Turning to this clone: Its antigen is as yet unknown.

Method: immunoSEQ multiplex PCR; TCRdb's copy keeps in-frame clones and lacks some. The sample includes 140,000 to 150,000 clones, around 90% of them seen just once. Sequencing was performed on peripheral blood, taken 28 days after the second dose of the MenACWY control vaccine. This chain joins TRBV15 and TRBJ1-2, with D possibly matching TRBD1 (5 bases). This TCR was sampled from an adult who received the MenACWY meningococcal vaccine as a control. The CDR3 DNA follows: TGTGCCACCAGCAGAGATCAGGGTACCTATGGCTACACCTTC. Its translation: CATSRDQGTYGYTF.